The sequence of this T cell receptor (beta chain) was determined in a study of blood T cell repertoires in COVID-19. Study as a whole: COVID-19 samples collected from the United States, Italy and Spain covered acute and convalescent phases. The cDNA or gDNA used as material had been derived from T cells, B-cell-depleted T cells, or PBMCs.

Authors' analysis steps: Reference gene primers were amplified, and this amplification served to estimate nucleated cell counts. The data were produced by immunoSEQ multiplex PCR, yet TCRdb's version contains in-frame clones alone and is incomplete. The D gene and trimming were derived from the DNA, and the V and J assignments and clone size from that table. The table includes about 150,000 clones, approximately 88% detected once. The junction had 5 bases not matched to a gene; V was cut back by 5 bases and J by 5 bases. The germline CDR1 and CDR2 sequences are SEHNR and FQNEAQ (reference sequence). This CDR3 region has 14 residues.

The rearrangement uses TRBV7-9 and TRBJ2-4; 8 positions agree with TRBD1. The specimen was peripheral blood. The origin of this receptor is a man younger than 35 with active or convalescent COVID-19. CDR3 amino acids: CASSLTGAENIQYF. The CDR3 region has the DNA TGTGCCAGCAGCCTGACAGGGGCCGAAAACATTCAGTACTTC.